Below, 10 T cell receptor beta chains from the same sample are listed, as sequenced in a study of CD8+ T cells in alopecia areata. The treatment: oral pan-JAK inhibitor, 5-10 mg twice daily. Once RNA had been extracted, it was reverse transcribed into cDNA to act as the sequencing template. Generated by immunoSEQ multiplex PCR, the TCRdb table keeps only in-frame clones and is missing some. The sample lists around 99,000 clones, roughly 84% occurring once. Here the sequenced sample was CD8+ T cells sorted from blood, taken at week 24, from a patient treated with tofacitinib. The receptors were sampled from a human donor with alopecia areata.

This chain uses TRBV10-2 with TRBJ2-3; D gene unclear. This CDR3 is 14 amino acids long. V lost 0 bases and J 7 bases, leaving 11 bases between the germline ends. The V gene's germline CDR1 is WSHSY and CDR2 SAAADI. CDR3 nucleotide sequence: TGCGCCAGCAGTGAGTCAGTCAGCCCCAATACGCAGTATTTT. Residues: CASSESVSPNTQYF.

V is TRBV6-5 and J is TRBJ2-5; tentatively, D is TRBD1 (5 bases). The length of the CDR3 is 14 residues. Trimming shortened V by 6 bases and J by 1 base, and 12 bases separated the two germline ends. Germline CDR1 reads MNHEY; CDR2 reads SVGAGI. Here the CDR3 DNA reads TGTGCCAGCAGACCCAGACAGACCCAAGAGACCCAGTACTTC. Translating it yields CASRPRQTQETQYF.

This chain connects TRBV5-6 to TRBJ1-5; D remains unclear. The CDR3 loop spans 16 amino acids. Germline V CDR1 and CDR2: SGHDT, YYEEEE. Trimming removed 0 bases from V and 1 base from J, with 11 bases in between. This CDR3 reads CASSLGAGRSNQPQHF. The DNA for the CDR3 is TGTGCCAGCAGCTTGGGGGCCGGGAGGAGCAATCAGCCCCAGCATTTT.

J is TRBJ2-7 and V is TRBV4-3; D unresolved. The germline V and J ends were trimmed by 0 bases and 0 bases, with 6 bases remaining between them. Germline values: CDR1 LGHNA, CDR2 YSLEER. CDR3 length equals 14 residues. CDR3 amino acids: CASSQDTSSYEQYF. Written as DNA, the CDR3 is TGCGCCAGCAGCCAAGATACGTCCTCCTACGAGCAGTACTTC.

This clone was seen a handful of times. The chain combines TRBV5-1 with TRBJ1-1; unclear D gene. Germline CDR1 and CDR2: SGHRS and YFSETQ. V lost 3 bases and J 11 bases, leaving 17 bases between the germline ends. This CDR3 region has 13 residues. CDR3 sequence: CASSSSGAYGAFF. The CDR3 DNA reads as TGCGCCAGCAGCTCCAGTGGAGCCTATGGGGCTTTCTTT.

DNA for the CDR3: TGTGCCAGCAGTGAACCCGGAAGTGGAACTAATGAAAAACTGTTTTTT. As protein: CASSEPGSGTNEKLFF. The chain links TRBV6-1 to TRBJ1-4; D is unclear. The CDR3 has 16 residues. Deletions cut 2 bases from V and 1 base from J, with 11 bases between. The germline V gene encodes CDR1 MNHNS and CDR2 SASEGT.

The rearrangement links TRBV19 to TRBJ2-7; 7 bases align to TRBD2. The CDR3 sequence is 15 residues long. V was pared by 3 bases and J by 4 bases, with 9 bases of the junction left unmatched. CDR1 is LNHDA, CDR2 SQIVND, per germline (reference sequence). DNA for the CDR3: TGTGCCAGTAGTATTATCGCCAGCGGGGTATACGAGCAGTACTTC. It encodes CASSIIASGVYEQYF.

The chain employs TRBV12-5 and TRBJ2-7, with D perhaps TRBD1 (8 bases). Trimming cost V 1 base and J 4 bases, with 32 bases left between them. This CDR3 contains 21 residues. Germline lookup yields CDR1 LGHNT and CDR2 FRNRAP. The CDR3 DNA is TGTGCTAGTGGTTTGGCCGTCCACAGGGGGGAGGGGTTTAGTGCGATTTACGAGCAGTACTTC. It translates to CASGLAVHRGEGFSAIYEQYF. Using reference TRBV12-5 and TRBJ2-7 for the parts outside the CDR3, the full variable domain is DARVTQTPRHKVTEMGQEVTMRCQPILGHNTVFWYRQTMMQGLELLAYFRNRAPLDDSGMPKDRFSAEMPDATLATLKIQPSEPRDSAVYFCASGLAVHRGEGFSAIYEQYFGPGTRLTVT.

This chain joins TRBV12-5 and TRBJ2-1; D perhaps matches TRBD2 (6 bases). This CDR3 spans 14 amino acids. Germline V lookup: CDR1 LGHNT, CDR2 FRNRAP. Trimming took off 4 bases at V and 9 bases at J, with 16 bases between the two ends. The chain's CDR3 is CASGWPPPGGEQFF. CDR3 coding DNA: TGTGCTAGTGGTTGGCCACCCCCCGGGGGTGAGCAGTTCTTC.

This chain connects TRBV4-3 to TRBJ2-7, with TRBD2 matching over 7 bases. The CDR3 has 16 amino acids. The germline V gene encodes CDR1 LGHNA and CDR2 YSLEER. Unmatched junction bases numbered 14, after V lost 4 bases and J lost 5 bases. The CDR3 spells CASSPQGWKSGDEQYF. The CDR3 nucleotides are TGCGCCAGCAGCCCCCAAGGTTGGAAAAGCGGGGACGAGCAGTACTTC.